The 17 T cell receptor beta chains reported below all come from one sample, sequenced in a study of T cells in narcolepsy. Data came from immunoSEQ multiplex PCR; TCRdb stores just in-frame clones and leaves some out. The sample includes 25,000 to 35,000 clones, 65% to 90% of them seen just once. Sequenced: CD45RA- memory CD4+ T cells from PBMCs. All receptors derive from a human donor with narcolepsy.

V and J are TRBV27 and TRBJ2-5; D not certain. CDR1 MNHEY and CDR2 SMNVEV come from the germline V gene (reference sequence). This CDR3 is 13 amino acids long. V lost 6 bases to trimming and J lost 5 bases, with 13 bases between them. This CDR3 is CASSWVLGETQYF. In nucleotides, the CDR3 is TGTGCCAGCAGCTGGGTATTGGGGGAGACCCAGTACTTC.

The chain couples TRBV7-3 to TRBJ1-4, with 7 bases that match TRBD1. This CDR3 comprises 18 residues. V was clipped by 2 bases and J by 0 bases; unmatched bases: 9. Germline CDR1 SGHTA, CDR2 FQGTGA. CDR3 residues: CASSLPRDSIATNEKLFF. The DNA for the CDR3 is TGTGCCAGCAGCTTACCTCGGGACAGCATTGCAACTAATGAAAAACTGTTTTTT.

A few counts support this clone. The J gene is TRBJ2-2, the V gene TRBV5-1; D is undetermined. V shed 5 bases and J shed 7 bases, with 15 bases lying between them. The V gene's germline CDR1 is SGHRS and CDR2 YFSETQ. The CDR3 contains 14 residues. The CDR3 region is CASRRSEQVGELFF. In DNA form, the CDR3 reads TGCGCCAGCAGGCGATCTGAGCAGGTCGGGGAGCTGTTTTTT.

The V gene is TRBV6-1, the J gene TRBJ2-2, with 10 bases aligning to TRBD1. CDR1 is MNHNS, CDR2 SASEGT, per germline. Trimming cost V 6 bases and J 5 bases; bases outside gene matches: 6. The CDR3 extends over 15 amino acids. CDR3 in amino acids: CASRDRGLPTGELFF. In DNA form, the CDR3 reads TGTGCCAGCAGAGACAGGGGGCTACCTACCGGGGAGCTGTTTTTT.

The chain couples TRBV28 to TRBJ1-5; the match to TRBD1 covers 9 bases. Germline V lookup: CDR1 MDHEN, CDR2 SYDVKM. The CDR3 is made up of 19 amino acids. J was trimmed by 0 bases and V by 6 bases; bases with no gene match: 15. The CDR3 protein is CASRSGTGIPTNSNQPQHF. CDR3 nucleotides: TGTGCCAGCAGATCCGGGACAGGGATCCCTACTAATAGCAATCAGCCCCAGCATTTT.

The rearrangement links TRBV5-4 to TRBJ1-2; TRBD1 might be the D (5 bases). Trimming pared 0 bases from V and 8 bases from J, leaving 14 bases between. Germline CDR1 and CDR2: SGHNT and YYREEE (reference sequence). The CDR3 spans 14 residues. In DNA form, the CDR3 reads TGTGCCAGCAGCTTGGCGGGGGGGTTTGGCGGCTACACCTTC. It encodes CASSLAGGFGGYTF.

The sample holds one count of this clone. The chain uses TRBV28 and TRBJ1-5; D is possibly TRBD1 (5 bases). The V and J ends lost 11 bases and 7 bases respectively, with 18 bases between them. CDR3 length: 13 residues. CDR1 is MDHEN, CDR2 SYDVKM, per germline. CDR3 in DNA: TGTGCCTCCTCACAGGAGCCCCCCCAGCCCCAGCATTTT. Translating it yields CASSQEPPQPQHF.

This rearrangement joins TRBV6-1 to TRBJ1-3; 10 bases are a match to TRBD1. V lost 9 bases and J lost 8; bases outside the gene matches: 10. Germline V lookup: CDR1 MNHNS, CDR2 SASEGT. The CDR3 consists of 14 residues. The DNA for the CDR3 is TGTGCCAGTACCGAGGGACAGGGGCCCCACACCATATATTTT. It is translated as CASTEGQGPHTIYF.

V usage is TRBV2 and J usage is TRBJ1-2; D remains ambiguous. Germline assignment: CDR1 SNHLY and CDR2 FYNNEI. This CDR3 region has 19 residues. Trimming pared 5 bases from V and 0 bases from J, leaving 25 bases between. This CDR3 is CASSPLIGLGSKTNYGYTF. The CDR3 DNA is TGTGCCAGCAGTCCCCTAATTGGCCTAGGCTCAAAAACTAACTATGGCTACACCTTC. The full variable domain, with the rest looked up from reference TRBV2 and TRBJ1-2, is EPEVTQTPSHQVTQMGQEVILRCVPISNHLYFYWYRQILGQKVEFLVSFYNNEISEKSEIFDDQFSVERPDGSNFTLKIRSTKLEDSAMYFCASSPLIGLGSKTNYGYTFGSGTRLTVV.

CDR3 DNA sequence: TGTGCCAGCAGCTATACACAGGGGGCGGAAAAACTGTTTTTT. Encoded protein: CASSYTQGAEKLFF. The rearrangement uses TRBV13 and TRBJ1-4; 9 positions agree with TRBD1. Germline-derived CDR1 and CDR2 are PRHDT and FYEKMQ (reference sequence). Trimming took 4 bases from V and 8 from J; bases not matched to a gene: 5. The CDR3 extends over 14 amino acids.

The chain combines TRBV6-6 with TRBJ1-2, with 7 bases matching TRBD1. Germline V gene sequence: CDR1 MNHNY, CDR2 SVGAGI (reference sequence). The CDR3 contains 13 residues. After removal of 0 bases from V and 5 bases from J, the junction contained 0 bases not matched to a gene. For the CDR3, the DNA is TGTGCCAGCAGTTACTCGACAGGGTATGGCTACACCTTC. Translating it yields CASSYSTGYGYTF.

The chain is built from TRBV7-2 and TRBJ2-3; D is possibly TRBD1 (6 bases). Trimming removed 6 bases at V and 3 bases at J, with 13 bases between. Per the germline V gene, CDR1 is SGHTA and CDR2 is FQGNSA. This CDR3 region has 14 residues. For the CDR3, the DNA is TGTGCCAGCAGTCCGGCAAGGGGGACAGATACGCAGTATTTT. Its protein product is CASSPARGTDTQYF.

The chain has TRBV28 and TRBJ1-6, with a weak D call TRBD1 (5 bases). Looked up from germline, CDR1 is MDHEN and CDR2 is SYDVKM. The CDR3 is made up of 15 amino acids. Deletions cut 5 bases from V and 8 bases from J, with 16 bases between. The CDR3 DNA reads as TGTGCCAGCAGTACTAGACGAAAAGGGGATTCACCCCTCCACTTT. Translating it yields CASSTRRKGDSPLHF.

The chain couples TRBV5-1 to TRBJ1-1; 7 nucleotides agree with TRBD1. V lost 5 bases to trimming and J lost 2 bases; unmatched junction nucleotides: 3. Per germline, CDR1 SGHRS and CDR2 YFSETQ. The length of the CDR3 is 13 residues. CDR3 sequence: CASSWDRNTEAFF. CDR3 coding DNA: TGCGCCAGCAGTTGGGACAGAAACACTGAAGCTTTCTTT.

The V gene is TRBV5-1, the J gene TRBJ1-2, with TRBD1 identical over 8 bases. Germline V CDR1 and CDR2: SGHRS, YFSETQ. CDR3 length: 14 residues. V shed 0 bases, J shed 5 bases, and the junction held 3 bases outside the gene matches. DNA of the CDR3: TGCGCCAGCAGCTTGGGACAGGGGATATATGGCTACACCTTC. This sequence encodes CASSLGQGIYGYTF.

V gene TRBV28 combines with J gene TRBJ1-3; 7 nucleotides align to TRBD1. The germline CDR1 and CDR2 sequences are MDHEN and SYDVKM. Losses at the gene ends were 6 bases for V and 4 bases for J; bases not matched to a gene: 6. This CDR3 is 14 amino acids long. The CDR3 nucleotides are TGTGCCAGCAGCCCCCGGACAGGCGGAAACACCATATATTTT. Translation gives CASSPRTGGNTIYF.

The rearrangement joins TRBV6-5 to TRBJ1-6; the D gene is possibly TRBD1 (6 bases). The CDR3 is 15 residues long. Per the germline V gene, CDR1 is MNHEY and CDR2 is SVGAGI. The V end lost 6 bases, the J end lost 5 bases, and 14 bases lay between the germline ends. In DNA, the CDR3 is TGTGCCAGCAGATTGACAGGAGTAAATAATTCACCCCTCCACTTT. Translating it yields CASRLTGVNNSPLHF.